This paragraph reports one T cell receptor (beta chain). Its specificity is unknown. Treatment denoted: about 20 received Ad26.COV2.S at low or high dose, single or two shots; about 5 received placebo; per-sample allocation not given. Sample collection was performed on day 63 after the first vaccine or placebo injection. Trimming stripped 0 bases from V and 3 bases from J, with 14 bases between. Germline assignment: CDR1 LGHNA and CDR2 YNFKEQ. CDR3 length equals 16 residues. The source of the sample is a study of Ad26.COV2.S vaccination and SARS-CoV-2 variants. The overall study: Trial arm assignment for the donor was COV1001 Ad26.COV2.S. Study-level findings and limits: People who got the vaccine or the placebo had similar non-spike TCR breadth. Vaccinated individuals (as opposed to placebo recipients) had higher spike-specific TCR breadth. Breadth, reportedly substantial, characterized the spike-specific CD8+ and CD4+ T cell responses after vaccination.

Some clones are missing from TCRdb's copy, which holds only in-frame ones; the method was immunoSEQ multiplex PCR. The table shows more than 300,000 clones, with around 83% occurring only once. The chain is built from TRBV4-2 and TRBJ1-2; D remains unclear. Material: peripheral blood, obtained in a trial of Ad26.COV2.S vaccine versus placebo. The sequence was obtained from a person between 18 and 65 years old who received the Ad26.COV2.S COVID-19 vaccine or a placebo. CDR3 region: CASSQEAREAYYGYTF. The CDR3, as DNA: TGTGCCAGCAGCCAAGAAGCCCGAGAGGCATACTATGGCTACACCTTC.